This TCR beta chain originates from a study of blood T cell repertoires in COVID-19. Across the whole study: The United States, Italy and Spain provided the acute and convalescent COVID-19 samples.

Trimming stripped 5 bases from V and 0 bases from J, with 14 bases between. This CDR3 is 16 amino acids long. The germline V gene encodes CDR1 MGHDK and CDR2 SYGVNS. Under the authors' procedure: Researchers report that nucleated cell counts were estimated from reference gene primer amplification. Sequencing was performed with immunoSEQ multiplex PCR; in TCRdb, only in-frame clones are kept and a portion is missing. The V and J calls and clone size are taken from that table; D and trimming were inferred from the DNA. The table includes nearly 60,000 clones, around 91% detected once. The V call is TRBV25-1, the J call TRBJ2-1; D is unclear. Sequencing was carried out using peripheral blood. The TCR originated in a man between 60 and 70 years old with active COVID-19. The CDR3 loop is CASSSQAPSSYNEQFF. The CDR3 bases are TGTGCCAGCAGTTCGCAGGCGCCGAGCTCCTACAATGAGCAGTTCTTC.